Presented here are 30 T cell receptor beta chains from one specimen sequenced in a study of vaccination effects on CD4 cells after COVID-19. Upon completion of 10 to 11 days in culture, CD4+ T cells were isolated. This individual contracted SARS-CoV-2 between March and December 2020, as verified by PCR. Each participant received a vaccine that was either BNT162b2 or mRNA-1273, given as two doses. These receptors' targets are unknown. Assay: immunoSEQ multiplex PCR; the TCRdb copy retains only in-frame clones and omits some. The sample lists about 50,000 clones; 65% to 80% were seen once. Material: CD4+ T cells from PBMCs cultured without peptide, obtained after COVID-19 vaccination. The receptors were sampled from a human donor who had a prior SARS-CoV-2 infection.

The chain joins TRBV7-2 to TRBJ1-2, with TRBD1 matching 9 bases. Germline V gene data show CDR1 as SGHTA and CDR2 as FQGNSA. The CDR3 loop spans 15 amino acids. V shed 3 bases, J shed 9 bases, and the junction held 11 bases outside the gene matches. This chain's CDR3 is CASSFRGGQGFSYTF. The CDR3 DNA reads TGTGCCAGCAGCTTTCGAGGGGGACAGGGATTTAGCTACACCTTC. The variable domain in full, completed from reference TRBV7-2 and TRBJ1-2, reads GAGVSQSPSNKVTEKGKDVELRCDPISGHTALYWYRQSLGQGLEFLIYFQGNSAPDKSGLPSDRFSAERTGGSVSTLTIQRTQQEDSAVYLCASSFRGGQGFSYTFGSGTRLTVV.

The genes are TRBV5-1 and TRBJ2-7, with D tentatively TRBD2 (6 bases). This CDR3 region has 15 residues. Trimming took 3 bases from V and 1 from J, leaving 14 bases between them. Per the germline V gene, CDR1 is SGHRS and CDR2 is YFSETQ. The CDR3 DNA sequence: TGCGCCAGCAGCTCTTCGGGACTTTCGTCCTACGAGCAGTACTTC. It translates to CASSSSGLSSYEQYF. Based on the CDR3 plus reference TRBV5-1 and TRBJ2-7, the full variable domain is KAGVTQTPRYLIKTRGQQVTLSCSPISGHRSVSWYQQTPGQGLQFLFEYFSETQRNKGNFPGRFSGRQFSNSRSEMNVSTLELGDSALYLCASSSSGLSSYEQYFGPGTRLTVT.

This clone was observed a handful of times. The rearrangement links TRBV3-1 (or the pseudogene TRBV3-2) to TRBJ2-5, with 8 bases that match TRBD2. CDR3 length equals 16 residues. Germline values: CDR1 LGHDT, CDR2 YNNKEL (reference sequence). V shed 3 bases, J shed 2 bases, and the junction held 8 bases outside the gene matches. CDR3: CASSHSASGGQETQYF. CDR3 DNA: TGTGCCAGCAGCCACTCGGCGAGCGGGGGTCAAGAGACCCAGTACTTC.

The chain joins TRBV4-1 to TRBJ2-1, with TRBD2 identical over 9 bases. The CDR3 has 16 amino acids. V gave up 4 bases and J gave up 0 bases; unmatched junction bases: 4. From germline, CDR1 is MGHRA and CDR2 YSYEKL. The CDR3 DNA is TGCGCCAGCAGCCGGATAGCGGGAGTCTCCTACAATGAGCAGTTCTTC. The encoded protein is CASSRIAGVSYNEQFF.

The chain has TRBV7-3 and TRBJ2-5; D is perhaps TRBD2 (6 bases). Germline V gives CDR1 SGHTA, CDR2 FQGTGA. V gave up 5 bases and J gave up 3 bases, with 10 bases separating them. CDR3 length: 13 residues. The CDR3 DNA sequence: TGTGCCAGCAGCCGTAGCGGTGAAGAGACCCAGTACTTC. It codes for CASSRSGEETQYF.

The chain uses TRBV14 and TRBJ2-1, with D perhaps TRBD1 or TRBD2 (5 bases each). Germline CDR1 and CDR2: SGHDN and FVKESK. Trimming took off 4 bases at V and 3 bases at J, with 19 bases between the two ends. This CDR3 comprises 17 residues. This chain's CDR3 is CASSPLGAGKGYNEQFF. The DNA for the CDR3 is TGTGCCAGCAGCCCACTAGGGGCAGGGAAGGGCTACAATGAGCAGTTCTTC.

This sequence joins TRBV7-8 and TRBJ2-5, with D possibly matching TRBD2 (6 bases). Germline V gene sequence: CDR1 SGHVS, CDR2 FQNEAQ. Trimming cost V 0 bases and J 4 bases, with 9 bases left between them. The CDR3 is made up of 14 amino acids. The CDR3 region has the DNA TGTGCCAGCAGCTTAGCCGGGAGCCTAGAGACCCAGTACTTC. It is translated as CASSLAGSLETQYF.

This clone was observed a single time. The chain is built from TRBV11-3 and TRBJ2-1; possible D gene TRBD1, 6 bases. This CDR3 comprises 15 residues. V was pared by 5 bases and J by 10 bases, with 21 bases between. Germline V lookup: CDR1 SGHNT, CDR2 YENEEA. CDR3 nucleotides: TGTGCCAGCAGCCTCGGACAGATCTCCTCTGAGGAGCAGTTCTTC. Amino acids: CASSLGQISSEEQFF.

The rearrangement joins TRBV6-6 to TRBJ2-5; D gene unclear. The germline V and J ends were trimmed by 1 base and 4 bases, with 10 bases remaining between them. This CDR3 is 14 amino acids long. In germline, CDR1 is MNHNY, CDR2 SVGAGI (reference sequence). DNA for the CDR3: TGTGCCAGCAGTTACTGGGGTGGTGCAGAGACCCAGTACTTC. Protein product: CASSYWGGAETQYF.

The CDR3 is CASSTEGNTEAFF. In DNA, the CDR3 is TGTGCCAGTAGTACAGAGGGGAACACTGAAGCTTTCTTT. The chain joins TRBV19 to TRBJ1-1; D is ambiguous. V lost 4 bases and J lost 1, with 7 bases in between. Germline loops: CDR1 LNHDA, CDR2 SQIVND (reference sequence). The length of the CDR3 is 13 residues.

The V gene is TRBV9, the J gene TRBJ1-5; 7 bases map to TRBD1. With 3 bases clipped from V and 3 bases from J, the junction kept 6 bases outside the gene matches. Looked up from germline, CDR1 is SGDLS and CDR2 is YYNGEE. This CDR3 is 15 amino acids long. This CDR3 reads CASSAGGQPNQPQHF. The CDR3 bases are TGTGCCAGCAGCGCCGGGGGACAGCCCAATCAGCCCCAGCATTTT. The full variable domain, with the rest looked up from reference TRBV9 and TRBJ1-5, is DSGVTQTPKHLITATGQRVTLRCSPRSGDLSVYWYQQSLDQGLQFLIQYYNGEERAKGNILERFSAQQFPDLHSELNLSSLELGDSALYFCASSAGGQPNQPQHFGDGTRLSIL.

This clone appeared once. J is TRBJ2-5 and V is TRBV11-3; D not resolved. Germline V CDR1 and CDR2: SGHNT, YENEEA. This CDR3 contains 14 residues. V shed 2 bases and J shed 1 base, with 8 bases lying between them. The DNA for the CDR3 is TGTGCCAGCAGCTTAATGTGGGGCCAAGAGACCCAGTACTTC. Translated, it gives CASSLMWGQETQYF.

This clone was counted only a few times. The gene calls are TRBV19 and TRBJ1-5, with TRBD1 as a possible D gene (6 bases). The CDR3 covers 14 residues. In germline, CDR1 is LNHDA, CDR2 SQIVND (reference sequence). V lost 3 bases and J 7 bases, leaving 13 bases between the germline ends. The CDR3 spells CASSMRTVAQPQHF. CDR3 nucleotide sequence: TGTGCCAGTAGTATGAGGACAGTCGCCCAGCCCCAGCATTTT.

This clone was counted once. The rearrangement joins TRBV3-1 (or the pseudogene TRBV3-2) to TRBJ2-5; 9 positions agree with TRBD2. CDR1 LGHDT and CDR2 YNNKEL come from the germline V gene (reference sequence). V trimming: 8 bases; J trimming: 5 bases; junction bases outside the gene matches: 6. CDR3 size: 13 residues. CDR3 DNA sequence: TGTGCCAGCGGCGGGGGGGGCCTGGAGACCCAGTACTTC. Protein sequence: CASGGGGLETQYF.

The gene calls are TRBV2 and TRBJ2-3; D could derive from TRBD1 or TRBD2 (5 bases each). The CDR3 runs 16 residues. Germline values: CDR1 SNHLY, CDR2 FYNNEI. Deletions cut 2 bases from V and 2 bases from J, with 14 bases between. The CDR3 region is CASSESSPGTTDTQYF. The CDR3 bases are TGTGCCAGCAGTGAAAGTAGCCCAGGGACCACAGATACGCAGTATTTT.

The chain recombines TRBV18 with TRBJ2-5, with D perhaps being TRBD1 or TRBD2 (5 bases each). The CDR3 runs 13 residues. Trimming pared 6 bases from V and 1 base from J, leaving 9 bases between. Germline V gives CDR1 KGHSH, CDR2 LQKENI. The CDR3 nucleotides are TGTGCCAGCTCGGCAGGGAGCCAAGAGACCCAGTACTTC. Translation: CASSAGSQETQYF.

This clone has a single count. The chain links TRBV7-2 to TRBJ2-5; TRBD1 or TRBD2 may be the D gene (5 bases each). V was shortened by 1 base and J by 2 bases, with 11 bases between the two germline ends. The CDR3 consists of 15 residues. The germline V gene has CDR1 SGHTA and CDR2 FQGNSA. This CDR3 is CASSLGWGGQETQYF. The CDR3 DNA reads TGTGCCAGCAGCTTAGGGTGGGGCGGGCAAGAGACCCAGTACTTC.

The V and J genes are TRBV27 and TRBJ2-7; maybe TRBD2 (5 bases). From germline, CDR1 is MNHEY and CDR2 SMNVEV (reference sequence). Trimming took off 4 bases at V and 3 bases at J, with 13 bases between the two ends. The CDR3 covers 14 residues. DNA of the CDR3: TGTGCCAGCAGTTCGAAAGGTCGGGGCTACGAGCAGTACTTC. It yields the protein CASSSKGRGYEQYF.

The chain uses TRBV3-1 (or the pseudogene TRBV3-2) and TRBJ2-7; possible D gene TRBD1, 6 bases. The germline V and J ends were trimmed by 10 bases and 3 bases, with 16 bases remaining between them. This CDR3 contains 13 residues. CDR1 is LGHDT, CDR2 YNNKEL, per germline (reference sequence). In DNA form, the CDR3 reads TGTGCCACCAGAGGACAGAATAACTACGAGCAGTACTTC. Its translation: CATRGQNNYEQYF.

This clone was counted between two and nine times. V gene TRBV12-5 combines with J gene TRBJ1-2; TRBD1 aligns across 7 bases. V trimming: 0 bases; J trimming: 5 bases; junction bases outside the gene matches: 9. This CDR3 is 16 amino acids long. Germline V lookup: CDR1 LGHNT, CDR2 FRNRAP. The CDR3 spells CASGLVIRTGLYGYTF. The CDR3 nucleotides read TGTGCTAGTGGTTTGGTAATTAGGACAGGACTTTATGGCTACACCTTC. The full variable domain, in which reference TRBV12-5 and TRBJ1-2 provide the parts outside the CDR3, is DARVTQTPRHKVTEMGQEVTMRCQPILGHNTVFWYRQTMMQGLELLAYFRNRAPLDDSGMPKDRFSAEMPDATLATLKIQPSEPRDSAVYFCASGLVIRTGLYGYTFGSGTRLTVV.

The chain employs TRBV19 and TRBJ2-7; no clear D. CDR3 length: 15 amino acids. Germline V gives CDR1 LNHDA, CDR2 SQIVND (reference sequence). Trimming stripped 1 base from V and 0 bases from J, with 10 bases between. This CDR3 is CASSIAHKSSYEQYF. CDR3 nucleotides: TGTGCCAGTAGTATAGCCCACAAGAGCTCCTACGAGCAGTACTTC.

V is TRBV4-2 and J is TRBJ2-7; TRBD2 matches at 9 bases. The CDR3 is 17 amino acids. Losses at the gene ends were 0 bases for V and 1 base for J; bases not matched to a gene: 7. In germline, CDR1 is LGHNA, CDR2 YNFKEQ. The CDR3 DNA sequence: TGTGCCAGCAGCCAAGATGGGGCGGGAGGGCCATCCTACGAGCAGTACTTC. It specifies CASSQDGAGGPSYEQYF.

CDR3 sequence (DNA): TGTGCCACCAGCATTGGGATACAAGAGACCCAGTACTTC. Encoded protein: CATSIGIQETQYF. V and J are TRBV15 and TRBJ2-5; D gene unclear. The V and J ends lost 4 bases and 2 bases respectively, with 8 bases between them. CDR3 length: 13 residues. Looked up from germline, CDR1 is LNHNV and CDR2 is YYDKDF (reference sequence).

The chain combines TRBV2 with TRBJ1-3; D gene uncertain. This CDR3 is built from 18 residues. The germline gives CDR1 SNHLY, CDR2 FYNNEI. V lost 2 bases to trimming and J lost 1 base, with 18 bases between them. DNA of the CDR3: TGTGCCAGCAGTGAACCGTGGCGCAGGACGGAATCTGGAAACACCATATATTTT. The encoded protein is CASSEPWRRTESGNTIYF.

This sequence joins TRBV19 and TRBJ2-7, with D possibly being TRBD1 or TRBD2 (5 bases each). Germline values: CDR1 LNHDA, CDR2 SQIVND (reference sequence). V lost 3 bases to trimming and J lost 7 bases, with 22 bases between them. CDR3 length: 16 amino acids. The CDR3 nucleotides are TGTGCCAGTAGTATCCATCACAGGCCCCTGGGGAGTGAGCAGTACTTC. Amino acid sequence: CASSIHHRPLGSEQYF.

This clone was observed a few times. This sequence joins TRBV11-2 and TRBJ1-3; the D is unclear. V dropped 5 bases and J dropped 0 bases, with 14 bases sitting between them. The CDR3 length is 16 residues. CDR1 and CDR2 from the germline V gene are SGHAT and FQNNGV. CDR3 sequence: CASSVLAPLSGNTIYF. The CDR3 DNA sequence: TGTGCCAGCAGCGTCCTCGCTCCGCTCTCTGGAAACACCATATATTTT. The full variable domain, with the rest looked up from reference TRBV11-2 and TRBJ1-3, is EAGVAQSPRYKIIEKRQSVAFWCNPISGHATLYWYQQILGQGPKLLIQFQNNGVVDDSQLPKDRFSAERLKGVDSTLKIQPAKLEDSAVYLCASSVLAPLSGNTIYFGEGSWLTVV.

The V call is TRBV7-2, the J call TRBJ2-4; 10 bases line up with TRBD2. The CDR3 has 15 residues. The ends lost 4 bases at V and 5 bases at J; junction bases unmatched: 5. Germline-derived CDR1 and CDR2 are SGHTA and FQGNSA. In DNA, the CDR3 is TGTGCCAGCAGCTCCGGGACTAGCGCGGAAAACATTCAGTACTTC. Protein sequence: CASSSGTSAENIQYF. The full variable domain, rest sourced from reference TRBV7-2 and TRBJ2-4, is GAGVSQSPSNKVTEKGKDVELRCDPISGHTALYWYRQSLGQGLEFLIYFQGNSAPDKSGLPSDRFSAERTGGSVSTLTIQRTQQEDSAVYLCASSSGTSAENIQYFGAGTRLSVL.

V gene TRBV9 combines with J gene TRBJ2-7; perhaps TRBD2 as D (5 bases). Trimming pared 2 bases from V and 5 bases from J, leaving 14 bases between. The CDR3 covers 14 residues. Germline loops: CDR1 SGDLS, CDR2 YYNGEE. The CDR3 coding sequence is TGTGCCAGCAGCGTCGCTAGCTGGTCGGACGAGCAGTACTTC. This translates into CASSVASWSDEQYF.

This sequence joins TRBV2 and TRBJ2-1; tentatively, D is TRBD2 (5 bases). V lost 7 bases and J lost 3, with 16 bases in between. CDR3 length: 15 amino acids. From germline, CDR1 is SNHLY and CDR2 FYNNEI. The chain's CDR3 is CASTLLKGLYNEQFF. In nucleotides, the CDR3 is TGTGCCAGCACCCTCCTTAAAGGACTCTACAATGAGCAGTTCTTC.

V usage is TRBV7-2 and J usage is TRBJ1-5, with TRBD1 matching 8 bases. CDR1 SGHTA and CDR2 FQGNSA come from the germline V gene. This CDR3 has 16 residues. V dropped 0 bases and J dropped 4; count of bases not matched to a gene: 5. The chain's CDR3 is CASSLASGQENQPQHF. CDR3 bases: TGTGCCAGCAGCTTAGCCTCGGGACAGGAAAATCAGCCCCAGCATTTT. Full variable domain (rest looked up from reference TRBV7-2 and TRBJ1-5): GAGVSQSPSNKVTEKGKDVELRCDPISGHTALYWYRQSLGQGLEFLIYFQGNSAPDKSGLPSDRFSAERTGGSVSTLTIQRTQQEDSAVYLCASSLASGQENQPQHFGDGTRLSIL.